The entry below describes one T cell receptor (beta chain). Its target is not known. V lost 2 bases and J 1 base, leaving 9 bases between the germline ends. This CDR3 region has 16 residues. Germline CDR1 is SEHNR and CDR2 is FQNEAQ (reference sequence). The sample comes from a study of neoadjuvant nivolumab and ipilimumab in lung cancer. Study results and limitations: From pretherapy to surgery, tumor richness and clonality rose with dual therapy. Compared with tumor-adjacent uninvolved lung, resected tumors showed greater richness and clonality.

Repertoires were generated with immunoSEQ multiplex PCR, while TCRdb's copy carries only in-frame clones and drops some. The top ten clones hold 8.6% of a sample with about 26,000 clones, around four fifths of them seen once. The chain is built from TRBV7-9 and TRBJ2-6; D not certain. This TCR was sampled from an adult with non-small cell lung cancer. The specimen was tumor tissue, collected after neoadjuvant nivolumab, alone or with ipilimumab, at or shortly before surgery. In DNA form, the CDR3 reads TGTGCCAGCAGCTTATGGCGTGTGTCTGGGGCCAACGTCCTGACTTTC. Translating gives CASSLWRVSGANVLTF.